Presented here are 14 T cell receptor beta chains from one specimen sequenced in a study of T cell repertoires in cytomegalovirus infection. Their cognate antigens are unknown. TCRdb re-analysed the reads in MiXCR, keeping a single row per CDR3 protein. This sample carries some 920,000 distinct CDR3 sequences, around 30% of them seen once, and the ten largest clones take roughly an eighth. This specimen consisted of cultured CD8+ T cells from PBMCs, obtained from culture after CMV antigen stimulation. The receptors derive from a human donor in good health (CMV status not recorded). Some clones in this sample may be carry-over from other donors' samples.

V is TRBV23-1 and J is TRBJ2-1; D gene uncertain. TRBV23-1 is placed among ORFs of uncertain function. This CDR3 region has 18 residues. V shed 0 bases and J shed 0 bases, with 15 bases lying between them. The CDR3 sequence: CASSQSCLSPSSYNEQFF. DNA of the CDR3: TGCGCCAGCAGTCAATCCTGTCTTTCGCCGAGCTCCTACAATGAGCAGTTCTTC.

The chain uses TRBV12-3 or TRBV12-4 and TRBJ2-2; the match to TRBD1 covers 8 bases. The junction had 4 bases not matched to a gene; V was cut back by 5 bases and J by 2 bases. This CDR3 is 15 amino acids long. This chain's CDR3 is CASSQGTGNTGELFF. DNA for the CDR3: TGTGCCAGCAGTCAAGGGACAGGTAACACCGGGGAGCTGTTTTTT.

This clonotype appeared many times. The chain has TRBV5-1 and TRBJ2-2; unclear D gene. V dropped 0 bases and J dropped 0 bases, with 6 bases sitting between them. This CDR3 contains 15 residues. Germline CDR1 SGHRS, CDR2 YFSETQ. In nucleotides, the CDR3 is TGCGCCAGCAGCTTGGCAGTTTCGAACACCGGGGAGCTGTTTTTT. It specifies CASSLAVSNTGELFF.

This chain uses TRBV6-4 with TRBJ2-2, with a tentative D call TRBD2 (5 bases). The V end was cut by 4 bases, the J end by 1 base, with 7 bases between. The CDR3 length is 14 residues. From germline, CDR1 is MRHNA and CDR2 SNTAGT. The CDR3: CASSVGVNTGELFF. The CDR3, as DNA: TGTGCCAGCAGTGTCGGGGTGAACACCGGGGAGCTGTTTTTT.

In this sample, this clonotype turned up a few times. The J gene is TRBJ1-4, the V gene TRBV7-9; no clear D gene. Trimming removed 5 bases from V and 7 bases from J, with 23 bases in between. CDR1 and CDR2 from the germline V gene are SEHNR and FQNEAQ (reference sequence). The CDR3 length is 17 residues. CDR3 in DNA: TGTGCCAGCAGCCCCCAAAGGGTCATCGAAACCAGTGAAAAACTGTTTTTT. Translating gives CASSPQRVIETSEKLFF.

About this clonotype itself: Since a much larger clone is just one base distant, this may be a read error. The V and J genes are TRBV28 and TRBJ1-5, with a possible D match to TRBD1 (5 bases). V lost 4 bases to trimming and J lost 6 bases, with 19 bases between them. The CDR3 totals 16 residues. Per the germline V gene, CDR1 is MDHEN and CDR2 is SYDVKM. This chain's CDR3 is CASSSLDGMGRQPQHF. The CDR3, as DNA: TGTGCCAGCAGTTCCCTGGACGGGATGGGGCGTCAGCCCCAGCATTTT.

V and J are TRBV7-9 and TRBJ1-6; D is unresolved. With 7 bases removed from V and 5 bases from J, the gap between germline ends came to 3 bases. The germline CDR1 and CDR2 sequences are SEHNR and FQNEAQ (reference sequence). The CDR3 extends over 11 amino acids. In DNA form, the CDR3 reads TGTGCCAGCAACGATAATTCACCCCTCCACTTT. Translation gives CASNDNSPLHF.

The chain is built from TRBV6-5 and TRBJ2-2; no clear D. The germline V gene encodes CDR1 MNHEY and CDR2 SVGAGI. This CDR3 is built from 14 residues. Trimming shortened V by 0 bases and J by 8 bases, and 10 bases separated the two germline ends. The CDR3 sequence is CASSYSKRVGELFF. CDR3 DNA sequence: TGTGCCAGCAGTTACTCGAAAAGGGTGGGGGAGCTGTTTTTT.

V usage is TRBV6-2 or TRBV6-3 and J usage is TRBJ2-7; 7 bases match TRBD1. Germline CDR1 reads MNHEY; CDR2 reads SVGEGT. V was pared by 9 bases and J by 2 bases, with 4 bases of the junction left unmatched. The CDR3 extends over 12 amino acids. CDR3 in DNA: TGTGCCAGTCGGGACAGACCCTACGAGCAGTACTTC. As protein: CASRDRPYEQYF.

The chain is built from TRBV12-3 or TRBV12-4 and TRBJ2-3; D not resolved. The ends were cut back, 3 bases at V and 2 bases at J, with 6 bases in the middle. The CDR3 loop spans 13 amino acids. CDR3 nucleotide sequence: TGTGCCAGCAGTTTTACCAACACAGATACGCAGTATTTT. Protein sequence: CASSFTNTDTQYF.

This clonotype has only a few counts. The rearrangement links TRBV20-1 to TRBJ2-1; perhaps TRBD2 as D (5 bases). The germline CDR1 and CDR2 sequences are DFQATT and SNEGSKA (reference sequence). This CDR3 comprises 14 residues. The V end was cut by 1 base, the J end by 4 bases, with 11 bases between. CDR3 protein: CSARVGTGYNEQFF. The CDR3 DNA sequence: TGCAGTGCTAGAGTGGGAACGGGGTACAATGAGCAGTTCTTC.

The genes are TRBV24-1 and TRBJ2-3; D perhaps matches TRBD2 (6 bases). The ends were cut back, 4 bases at V and 2 bases at J, with 12 bases in the middle. There are 15 residues in the CDR3. In germline, CDR1 is KGHDR, CDR2 SFDVKD. In DNA, the CDR3 is TGTGCCACCAGTGACCCGGGGGATCCCACAGATACGCAGTATTTT. This encodes CATSDPGDPTDTQYF.

This clonotype was detected a few times. V gene TRBV11-1 combines with J gene TRBJ2-5, with D perhaps TRBD1 or TRBD2 (5 bases each). The CDR3 totals 15 residues. Looked up from germline, CDR1 is SGHAT and CDR2 is FQDESV (reference sequence). Trimming pared 6 bases from V and 5 bases from J, leaving 19 bases between. Here the CDR3 reads CASSFRDPGPETQYF. The DNA for the CDR3 is TGTGCCAGCAGTTTCCGGGACCCAGGCCCGGAGACCCAGTACTTC.

The rearrangement uses TRBV29-1 and TRBJ1-2, with unresolved D. This CDR3 comprises 12 residues. CDR1 is SQVTM and CDR2 is ANQGSEA in the germline V gene. Trimming cost V 1 base and J 1 base, with 4 bases left between them. CDR3 residues: CSVEVRNYGYTF. CDR3 sequence (DNA): TGCAGCGTTGAAGTCCGTAACTATGGCTACACCTTC.